The 21 T cell receptor beta chains below all came from one sample that was sequenced in a study of cytomegalovirus exposure and HLA in healthy donors. Use of 60 Vbeta and 13 Jbeta primers characterized the PCR. Profiling relied on immunoSEQ multiplex PCR, and the TCRdb table lists in-frame clones only, not all of them. The sample has 150,000 to 200,000 clones; under 75% are singletons. Specimen: PBMCs. All receptors derive from a man aged 35-49 years in good health and CMV-seropositive.

This chain links TRBV7-2 with TRBJ1-2, with TRBD1 as a possible D gene (6 bases). Germline CDR1 and CDR2: SGHTA and FQGNSA. The CDR3 sequence is 15 residues long. V gave up 5 bases and J gave up 1 base, with 14 bases separating them. The CDR3 DNA reads as TGTGCCAGCAGCCGCGGGGGGGCCGTTAACTATGGCTACACCTTC. Its translation is CASSRGGAVNYGYTF.

The chain is built from TRBV5-4 and TRBJ2-2; D uncertain. The V end was cut by 0 bases, the J end by 1 base, with 7 bases between. The V gene's germline CDR1 is SGHNT and CDR2 YYREEE (reference sequence). This CDR3 region has 15 residues. The CDR3 bases are TGTGCCAGCAGCTTGGCAGGTGGGAACACCGGGGAGCTGTTTTTT. Its translation is CASSLAGGNTGELFF.

The chain combines TRBV6-1 with TRBJ1-6; D gene unclear. Deletions cut 0 bases from V and 8 bases from J, with 5 bases between. In germline, CDR1 is MNHNS, CDR2 SASEGT. This CDR3 is built from 13 residues. The CDR3 protein is CASSEAPDSPLHF. As DNA, the CDR3 is TGTGCCAGCAGTGAAGCGCCAGATTCACCCCTCCACTTT.

The chain is built from TRBV7-3 and TRBJ2-3; 9 bases match TRBD2. The CDR3 is 15 residues long. Germline CDR1 reads SGHTA; CDR2 reads FQGTGA. Trimming at V came to 5 bases and at J to 2 bases, leaving 5 bases not matched to a gene. Written as DNA, the CDR3 is TGTGCCAGCAGCGCTACTAGCGGGTACACAGATACGCAGTATTTT. It encodes CASSATSGYTDTQYF.

This clone was found a few times. The chain carries TRBV7-9 and TRBJ2-7; no definite D call. The CDR3 is 13 residues long. The V end lost 6 bases, the J end lost 2 bases, and 11 bases lay between the germline ends. Germline-derived CDR1 and CDR2 are SEHNR and FQNEAQ (reference sequence). The CDR3 is CASSYDTTYEQYF. DNA of the CDR3: TGTGCCAGCAGTTACGACACCACCTACGAGCAGTACTTC.

This chain joins TRBV4-1 and TRBJ1-1, with D possibly TRBD1 on 6 matching bases. Germline V lookup: CDR1 MGHRA, CDR2 YSYEKL. This CDR3 comprises 18 residues. V was trimmed by 4 bases and J by 0 bases, leaving 21 bases between them. CDR3 DNA sequence: TGCGCCAGCAGCCTAATAGCCTCGACAGGTAATATGAACACTGAAGCTTTCTTT. This codes for CASSLIASTGNMNTEAFF.

This chain uses TRBV9 with TRBJ1-1; D perhaps matches TRBD1 (5 bases). CDR1 and CDR2 (germline): SGDLS, YYNGEE. V was cut by 4 bases and J by 7 bases, with 11 bases left in between. The CDR3 has 12 amino acids. Here the CDR3 reads CASSPQGVEAFF. The CDR3 nucleotides are TGTGCCAGCAGCCCACAAGGGGTTGAAGCTTTCTTT.

V is TRBV28 and J is TRBJ1-6; 9 bases align to TRBD1. The V and J ends lost 7 bases and 9 bases, in that order; junction bases with no gene match: 16. Per the germline V gene, CDR1 is MDHEN and CDR2 is SYDVKM. The CDR3 totals 17 residues. The CDR3 protein is CASTSLIGGQGTSPLHF. The CDR3 DNA reads as TGTGCCAGCACCAGTTTAATAGGGGGACAGGGCACTTCACCCCTCCACTTT.

This clone has a handful of counts. V and J are TRBV30 and TRBJ1-1, with D unclear. The V gene's germline CDR1 is GTSNPN and CDR2 SVGIG (reference sequence). Between the trimmed V and J ends, which lost 0 bases and 8 bases, there was a span of 4 bases. There are 10 residues in the CDR3. CDR3 sequence reads: CAWSVREAFF. The CDR3 bases are TGTGCCTGGAGTGTGCGGGAAGCTTTCTTT.

The chain joins TRBV14 to TRBJ1-6, with a possible D match to TRBD1 (6 bases). V shed 2 bases and J shed 9 bases, with 17 bases lying between them. CDR1 is SGHDN, CDR2 FVKESK, per germline. This CDR3 is built from 16 residues. For the CDR3, the DNA is TGTGCCAGCAGCCAAAGGAGGACAGCCTACAGTTCACCCCTCCACTTT. Its protein product is CASSQRRTAYSSPLHF. The full variable domain, rest sourced from reference TRBV14 and TRBJ1-6, is EAGVTQFPSHSVIEKGQTVTLRCDPISGHDNLYWYRRVMGKEIKFLLHFVKESKQDESGMPNNRFLAERTGGTYSTLKVQPAELEDSGVYFCASSQRRTAYSSPLHFGNGTRLTVT.

The chain joins TRBV2 to TRBJ1-2; D is undetermined. The germline gives CDR1 SNHLY, CDR2 FYNNEI. The CDR3 extends over 17 amino acids. V was cut by 4 bases and J by 7 bases, with 25 bases left in between. Here the CDR3 DNA reads TGTGCCAGCAGTGGGGCCCTACAATCGGGGAGGCGGATTGGCTACACCTTC. Amino acid sequence: CASSGALQSGRRIGYTF.

The V and J genes are TRBV7-2 and TRBJ1-4; the D is unclear. CDR3 size: 15 residues. The germline V and J ends were trimmed by 1 base and 8 bases, with 14 bases remaining between them. Germline V CDR1 and CDR2: SGHTA, FQGNSA. The CDR3 reads CASSLVPAGFEKLFF. The CDR3 DNA reads TGTGCCAGCAGCTTAGTGCCCGCAGGATTCGAAAAACTGTTTTTT.

The chain couples TRBV7-2 to TRBJ1-1; possibly TRBD1 for D (5 bases). V dropped 5 bases and J dropped 5 bases, with 18 bases sitting between them. The CDR3 runs to 15 residues. Per the germline V gene, CDR1 is SGHTA and CDR2 is FQGNSA. The CDR3 spells CASSPLPRKGTEAFF. As DNA, the CDR3 is TGTGCCAGCAGCCCTCTGCCCAGGAAGGGGACTGAAGCTTTCTTT.

The V and J genes are TRBV9 and TRBJ2-1, with D tentatively TRBD1 (5 bases). V shed 0 bases and J shed 3 bases, with 22 bases lying between them. CDR3 length: 19 amino acids. The V gene's germline CDR1 is SGDLS and CDR2 YYNGEE. The CDR3 sequence is CASSVEVIGETEIYNEQFF. The CDR3 DNA follows: TGTGCCAGCAGCGTAGAGGTTATAGGGGAAACCGAAATCTACAATGAGCAGTTCTTC.

The rearrangement joins TRBV19 to TRBJ1-2; the match to TRBD1 covers 9 bases. Germline V gene lookup returns CDR1 LNHDA and CDR2 SQIVND (reference sequence). V was clipped by 3 bases and J by 8 bases; unmatched bases: 10. This CDR3 is 15 amino acids long. As DNA, the CDR3 is TGTGCCAGTAGTATCCGGGACAGGGCCGTGGGGGGCTACACCTTC. It yields the protein CASSIRDRAVGGYTF.

This clone was observed once. This chain uses TRBV6-1 with TRBJ1-1, with TRBD1 identical over 7 bases. V lost 6 bases and J lost 1; bases outside the gene matches: 2. CDR3 length equals 13 residues. Germline CDR1 and CDR2: MNHNS and SASEGT. The CDR3 region is CASRRTGNTEAFF. CDR3 DNA: TGTGCCAGCAGAAGGACAGGGAACACTGAAGCTTTCTTT.

The rearrangement joins TRBV5-1 to TRBJ2-3, with 11 bases matching TRBD2. Trimming took 3 bases from V and 6 from J; bases not matched to a gene: 6. Germline lookup yields CDR1 SGHRS and CDR2 YFSETQ. The CDR3 contains 15 residues. CDR3 residues: CASSYSGGAADTQYF. DNA of the CDR3: TGCGCCAGCAGCTATAGCGGGGGGGCCGCGGATACGCAGTATTTT.

The chain couples TRBV5-4 to TRBJ1-6, with 8 positions matching TRBD1. The germline V gene has CDR1 SGHNT and CDR2 YYREEE (reference sequence). This CDR3 contains 15 residues. The V segment lost 4 bases and the J segment 3 bases; nucleotides outside the gene matches: 3. CDR3 amino acids: CASSLGTGYNSPLHF. The CDR3 coding sequence is TGTGCCAGCAGCCTCGGGACAGGCTATAATTCACCCCTCCACTTT.

This clone was picked up a small number of times. This sequence joins TRBV18 and TRBJ1-1, with no clear D. Per the germline V gene, CDR1 is KGHSH and CDR2 is LQKENI. This CDR3 comprises 13 residues. V was clipped by 4 bases and J by 4 bases, with 10 bases between them. The CDR3 protein is CASSLWEGTEAFF. The DNA for the CDR3 is TGTGCCAGCTCACTTTGGGAGGGCACTGAAGCTTTCTTT.

V and J are TRBV27 and TRBJ1-2; D remains unclear. Germline CDR1 and CDR2: MNHEY and SMNVEV (reference sequence). The CDR3 is 13 amino acids. Trimming shortened V by 5 bases and J by 5 bases, and 12 bases separated the two germline ends. DNA of the CDR3: TGTGCCAGCAGTGCCTTGGTCAGTTATGGCTACACCTTC. It specifies CASSALVSYGYTF.

This clone was seen more than once but under ten times. This chain connects TRBV9 to TRBJ2-3; TRBD2 might be the D (7 bases). V lost 3 bases and J lost 1, with 12 bases in between. Germline V gene lookup returns CDR1 SGDLS and CDR2 YYNGEE. The CDR3 has 15 residues. The DNA for the CDR3 is TGTGCCAGCAGCGGGGGGGGCTGGCGCACAGATACGCAGTATTTT. As protein: CASSGGGWRTDTQYF. Together with reference TRBV9 and TRBJ2-3, the CDR3 gives the full variable domain: DSGVTQTPKHLITATGQRVTLRCSPRSGDLSVYWYQQSLDQGLQFLIQYYNGEERAKGNILERFSAQQFPDLHSELNLSSLELGDSALYFCASSGGGWRTDTQYFGPGTRLTVL.